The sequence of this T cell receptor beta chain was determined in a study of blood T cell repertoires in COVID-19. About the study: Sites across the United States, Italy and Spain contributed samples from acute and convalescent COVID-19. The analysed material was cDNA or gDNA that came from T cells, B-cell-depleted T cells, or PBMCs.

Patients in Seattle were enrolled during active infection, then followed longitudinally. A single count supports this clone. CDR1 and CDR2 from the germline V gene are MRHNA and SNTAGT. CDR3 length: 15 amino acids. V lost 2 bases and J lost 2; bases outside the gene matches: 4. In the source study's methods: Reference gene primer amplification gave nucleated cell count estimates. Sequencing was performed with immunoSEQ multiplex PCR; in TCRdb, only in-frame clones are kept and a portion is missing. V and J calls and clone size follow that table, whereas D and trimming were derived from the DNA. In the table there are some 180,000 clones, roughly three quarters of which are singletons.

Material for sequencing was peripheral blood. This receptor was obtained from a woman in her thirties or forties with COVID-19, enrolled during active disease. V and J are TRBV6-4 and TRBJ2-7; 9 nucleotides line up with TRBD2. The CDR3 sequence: CASSDRAGGPYEQYF. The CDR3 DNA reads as TGTGCCAGCAGTGACAGAGCGGGGGGACCCTACGAGCAGTACTTC.